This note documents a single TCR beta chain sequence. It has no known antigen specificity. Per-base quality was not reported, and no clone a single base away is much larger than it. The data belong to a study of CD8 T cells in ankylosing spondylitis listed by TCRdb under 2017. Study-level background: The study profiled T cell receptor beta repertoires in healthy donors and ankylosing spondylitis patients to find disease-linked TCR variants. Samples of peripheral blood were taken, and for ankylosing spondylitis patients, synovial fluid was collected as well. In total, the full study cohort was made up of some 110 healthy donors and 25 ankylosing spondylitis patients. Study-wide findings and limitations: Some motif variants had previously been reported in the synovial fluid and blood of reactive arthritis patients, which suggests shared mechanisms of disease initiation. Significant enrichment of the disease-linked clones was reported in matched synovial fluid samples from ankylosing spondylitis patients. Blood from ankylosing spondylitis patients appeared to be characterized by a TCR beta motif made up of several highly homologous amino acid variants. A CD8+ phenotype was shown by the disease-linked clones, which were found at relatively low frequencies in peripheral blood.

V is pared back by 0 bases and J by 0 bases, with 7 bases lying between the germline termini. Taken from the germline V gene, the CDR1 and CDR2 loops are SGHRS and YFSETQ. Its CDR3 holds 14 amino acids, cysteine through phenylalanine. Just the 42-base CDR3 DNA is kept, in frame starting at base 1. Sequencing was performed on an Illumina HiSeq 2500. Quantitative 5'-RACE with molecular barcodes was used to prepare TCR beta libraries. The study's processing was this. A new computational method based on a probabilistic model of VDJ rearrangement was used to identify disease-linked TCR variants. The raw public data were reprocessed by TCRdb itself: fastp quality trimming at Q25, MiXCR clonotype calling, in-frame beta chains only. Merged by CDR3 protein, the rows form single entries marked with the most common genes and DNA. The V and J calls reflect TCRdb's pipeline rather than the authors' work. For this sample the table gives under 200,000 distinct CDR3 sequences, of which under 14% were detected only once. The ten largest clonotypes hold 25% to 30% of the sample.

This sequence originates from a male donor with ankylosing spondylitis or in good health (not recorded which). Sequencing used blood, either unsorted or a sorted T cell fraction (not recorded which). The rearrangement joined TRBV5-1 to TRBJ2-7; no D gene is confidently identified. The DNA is TGCGCCAGCAGCTTGGACACCTACTCCTACGAGCAGTACTTC. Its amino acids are CASSLDTYSYEQYF.